This entry lists 16 T cell receptor beta chains sequenced from one sample in a study of T cell clonotyping in hematopoietic cell transplantation. Clones were read by immunoSEQ multiplex PCR, and TCRdb kept only the in-frame ones, dropping some. The sample records 13,000 or so clones, 70% to 80% being singletons. The sample here was peripheral blood mononuclear cells, taken 180 days after allogeneic stem cell transplant. All receptors come from a male patient between 55 and 70 years old who had an allogeneic stem cell transplant from an unrelated donor, so the T cells may come from the graft donor. Some clones in this sample may be carry-over from other donors' samples.

The V call is TRBV30, the J call TRBJ1-3; 10 bases are shared with TRBD1. Germline CDR1 and CDR2: GTSNPN and SVGIG (reference sequence). This CDR3 region has 16 residues. J lost 9 bases, V lost 3 bases, and 14 bases had no gene match. The CDR3: CAWRSLTGGLLSTIYF. DNA for the CDR3: TGTGCCTGGAGGTCTCTGACAGGGGGCCTGCTTTCCACCATATATTTT.

The chain couples TRBV27 to TRBJ1-1; D perhaps matches TRBD1 (6 bases). Germline V gene lookup returns CDR1 MNHEY and CDR2 SMNVEV (reference sequence). The V and J ends lost 5 bases and 5 bases respectively, with 15 bases between them. This CDR3 region has 14 residues. CDR3 loop: CASSLTGSRTEAFF. DNA for the CDR3: TGTGCCAGCAGTCTGACAGGCTCTCGAACTGAAGCTTTCTTT.

The chain joins TRBV6-5 to TRBJ2-6; 7 nucleotides match TRBD2. The CDR3 loop spans 14 amino acids. CDR1 and CDR2 from the germline V gene are MNHEY and SVGAGI. The trim removed 7 bases at V and 4 bases at J, leaving 4 bases unmatched. CDR3 region: CASMGGTGANVLTF. CDR3 nucleotides: TGTGCCAGCATGGGGGGGACCGGGGCCAACGTCCTGACTTTC.

The CDR3 sequence: CASSPGQERYEQYF. Here the CDR3 DNA reads TGTGCCAGCAGTCCGGGACAGGAGAGATACGAGCAGTACTTC. The chain has TRBV6-6 and TRBJ2-7; 8 bases fit TRBD1. This CDR3 is 14 amino acids long. The V gene's germline CDR1 is MNHNY and CDR2 SVGAGI (reference sequence). Unmatched junction bases numbered 7, after V lost 5 bases and J lost 4 bases.

The chain joins TRBV29-1 to TRBJ1-5; no clear D. The V gene lost 4 bases and the J gene lost 4 bases, with 11 bases spanning the gap. There are 13 residues in the CDR3. Germline CDR1 SQVTM, CDR2 ANQGSEA. Here the CDR3 DNA reads TGCAGCGTTGGCCTGGACGGAAATCAGCCCCAGCATTTT. Its translation: CSVGLDGNQPQHF. Together with reference TRBV29-1 and TRBJ1-5, the CDR3 gives the full variable domain: SAVISQKPSRDICQRGTSLTIQCQVDSQVTMMFWYRQQPGQSLTLIATANQGSEATYESGFVIDKFPISRPNLTFSTLTVSNMSPEDSSIYLCSVGLDGNQPQHFGDGTRLSIL.

This clone was detected once. The V and J genes are TRBV6-4 and TRBJ2-1; D not certain. CDR3 length: 15 amino acids. Germline CDR1 MRHNA, CDR2 SNTAGT. Trimming took 3 bases from V and 7 from J, leaving 16 bases between them. CDR3 loop: CASSEVASPLNEQFF. For the CDR3, the DNA is TGTGCCAGCAGTGAAGTCGCGAGCCCACTTAATGAGCAGTTCTTC.

This chain links TRBV29-1 with TRBJ1-3, with D possibly TRBD1 on 5 matching bases. V was trimmed by 7 bases and J by 3 bases, leaving 13 bases between them. Germline V gene data show CDR1 as SQVTM and CDR2 as ANQGSEA. This CDR3 is built from 13 residues. The CDR3 sequence: CSATDSGGNTIYF. CDR3 coding DNA: TGCAGCGCGACTGACAGCGGTGGAAACACCATATATTTT.

Only one count was recorded for this clone. The chain has TRBV19 and TRBJ2-2, with a weak D call TRBD1 (6 bases). This CDR3 region has 15 residues. The V end lost 8 bases, the J end lost 0 bases, and 13 bases lay between the germline ends. The germline gives CDR1 LNHDA, CDR2 SQIVND (reference sequence). The CDR3, as DNA: TGTGCCAGTGGGGGACACGGAGCGAACACCGGGGAGCTGTTTTTT. Its protein is CASGGHGANTGELFF.

The CDR3 reads CASGDMDRETQYF. For the CDR3, the DNA is TGTGCCAGTGGGGACATGGACAGAGAGACCCAGTACTTC. The rearrangement uses TRBV19 and TRBJ2-5; maybe TRBD1 (6 bases). V dropped 8 bases and J dropped 4 bases, with 14 bases sitting between them. Germline V gene sequence: CDR1 LNHDA, CDR2 SQIVND (reference sequence). The CDR3 runs 13 residues.

The chain employs TRBV5-1 and TRBJ2-7, with D possibly called TRBD1 or TRBD2 (6 bases each). The CDR3 length is 13 residues. Looked up from germline, CDR1 is SGHRS and CDR2 is YFSETQ. V lost 2 bases and J 3 bases, leaving 9 bases between the germline ends. The DNA of the CDR3 is TGCGCCAGCAGCTTTCGGGGGCACTACGAGCAGTACTTC. Translation: CASSFRGHYEQYF. Based on the CDR3 plus reference TRBV5-1 and TRBJ2-7, the full variable domain is KAGVTQTPRYLIKTRGQQVTLSCSPISGHRSVSWYQQTPGQGLQFLFEYFSETQRNKGNFPGRFSGRQFSNSRSEMNVSTLELGDSALYLCASSFRGHYEQYFGPGTRLTVT.

The rearrangement links TRBV13 to TRBJ2-2; 8 bases line up with TRBD1. The CDR3 is 16 residues long. Germline V gives CDR1 PRHDT, CDR2 FYEKMQ (reference sequence). Trimming removed 6 bases from V and 2 bases from J; junction bases left unmatched: 8. CDR3 amino acids: CASSPTGGPNTGELFF. CDR3 nucleotide sequence: TGTGCCAGCAGTCCTACAGGGGGTCCCAACACCGGGGAGCTGTTTTTT.

The J gene is TRBJ2-5, the V gene TRBV6-6; D gene unclear. The J call may be wrong; the DNA end is better matched by TRBJ2-7. Germline lookup yields CDR1 MNHNY and CDR2 SVGAGI (reference sequence). CDR3 length equals 13 residues. The CDR3 sequence is CASSYGLNYEQYF. CDR3 DNA: TGTGCCAGCAGTTACGGGCTAAACTACGAGCAGTACTTC.

This clone was seen a handful of times. This chain connects TRBV6-5 to TRBJ2-1; a possible D gene is TRBD2 (5 bases). V was trimmed by 0 bases and J by 8 bases, leaving 14 bases between them. The CDR3 is 15 residues long. Germline V lookup: CDR1 MNHEY, CDR2 SVGAGI. CDR3 nucleotides: TGTGCCAGCAGTTACTCTGGGTCTCCCGGGGATGAGCAGTTCTTC. Its translation: CASSYSGSPGDEQFF.

The CDR3 DNA is TGTGCCAGCAGTTACTCGATGTATCAGAACACTGAAGCTTTCTTT. Residues: CASSYSMYQNTEAFF. The chain is built from TRBV6-5 and TRBJ1-1; D unresolved. V was pared by 0 bases and J by 1 base, with 9 bases between. CDR3 length: 15 residues. Germline V gene data show CDR1 as MNHEY and CDR2 as SVGAGI.

The chain is built from TRBV29-1 and TRBJ2-4, with D possibly being TRBD2 (7 bases). Germline V gene lookup returns CDR1 SQVTM and CDR2 ANQGSEA. The V end was cut by 3 bases, the J end by 5 bases, with 11 bases between. The CDR3 sequence is 13 residues long. CDR3 in DNA: TGCAGCGTTGACGGGGGGCCCGAAAACATTCAGTACTTC. Translated, it gives CSVDGGPENIQYF.

This sequence joins TRBV9 and TRBJ2-3; D may match TRBD1 or TRBD2 (5 bases each). The germline V gene has CDR1 SGDLS and CDR2 YYNGEE. The CDR3 is 15 amino acids. V lost 0 bases, J lost 3 bases, and 11 bases lay in between. The chain's CDR3 is CASSVGGVVTDTQYF. The CDR3 nucleotides are TGTGCCAGCAGCGTAGGAGGGGTGGTAACAGATACGCAGTATTTT.